This T cell receptor (beta chain) derives from a study of T cell changes during pregnancy in multiple sclerosis. Germline CDR1 MDHEN, CDR2 SYDVKM. The V and J ends lost 3 bases and 10 bases respectively, with 10 bases between them. CDR3 length: 12 residues. The repertoire was sequenced with immunoSEQ multiplex PCR; TCRdb's copy has only in-frame clones and lacks some. The data show roughly 97,000 clones, about nine tenths seen once. The specimen comprised peripheral blood, sampled in the second trimester of pregnancy. V gene TRBV28 combines with J gene TRBJ2-4, with D tentatively TRBD1 (5 bases). The TCR originated in a female donor in good health, enrolled as a control in a pregnancy study. The CDR3 reads CASSLPRQIQYF. The CDR3 DNA reads TGTGCCAGCAGTTTGCCGAGACAGATTCAGTACTTC.